These 26 T cell receptor beta chains share one sample of origin, sequenced in a study of type 1 regulatory T cells. TCRdb analysed the reads with MiXCR anew, one entry per CDR3 protein. The top ten clones hold around 2.2% of a sample with approximately 90,000 distinct CDR3 sequences, less than 40% of them seen once. Material: CD4+ T cells, either the whole sample or a sorted fraction (not recorded which). Receptors originate from a human donor in good health.

The chain carries TRBV20-1 and TRBJ2-7, with 9 bases lining up with TRBD1. V shed 5 bases and J 3 bases; nucleotides not matched to a gene: 8. The CDR3 length is 14 residues. Germline assignment: CDR1 DFQATT and CDR2 SNEGSKA (reference sequence). The CDR3 loop reads CSAESGTGSYEQYF. In DNA, the CDR3 is TGCAGTGCTGAATCCGGGACAGGGAGCTACGAGCAGTACTTC.

The chain joins TRBV7-2 to TRBJ2-3; 8 bases map to TRBD2. V gave up 4 bases and J gave up 5 bases; unmatched junction bases: 5. The length of the CDR3 is 14 residues. Germline CDR1 SGHTA, CDR2 FQGNSA. The CDR3 sequence: CASSSAGAVDTQYF. The CDR3 DNA sequence: TGTGCCAGCAGCTCAGCGGGAGCAGTAGATACGCAGTATTTT.

The chain employs TRBV20-1 and TRBJ2-3, with 7 bases matching TRBD2. The trim removed 4 bases at V and 4 bases at J, leaving 14 bases unmatched. The CDR3 consists of 16 residues. Germline V CDR1 and CDR2: DFQATT, SNEGSKA (reference sequence). The CDR3 nucleotides read TGCAGTGCTATTCACGGTCGGGCGGGAGTAGCAGATACGCAGTATTTT. This codes for CSAIHGRAGVADTQYF.

The gene calls are TRBV25-1 and TRBJ1-4; 10 bases are a match to TRBD1. After removal of 1 base from V and 7 bases from J, the junction contained 3 bases not matched to a gene. Germline V CDR1 and CDR2: MGHDK, SYGVNS. The length of the CDR3 is 15 residues. Here the CDR3 reads CASSEWDRGSEKLFF. In DNA, the CDR3 is TGTGCCAGCAGTGAATGGGACAGGGGCAGTGAAAAACTGTTTTTT.

The V and J genes are TRBV7-9 and TRBJ2-7; 7 bases fit TRBD2. J lost 5 bases, V lost 5 bases, and 3 bases had no gene match. Germline V CDR1 and CDR2: SEHNR, FQNEAQ (reference sequence). The CDR3 is 12 amino acids. CDR3 nucleotides: TGTGCCAGCAGCCGTAGCGGGCACGAGCAGTACTTC. Translation: CASSRSGHEQYF. Based on the CDR3 plus reference TRBV7-9 and TRBJ2-7, the full variable domain is DTGVSQNPRHKITKRGQNVTFRCDPISEHNRLYWYRQTLGQGPEFLTYFQNEAQLEKSRLLSDRFSAERPKGSFSTLEIQRTEQGDSAMYLCASSRSGHEQYFGPGTRLTVT.

This chain links TRBV7-6 with TRBJ2-5; the match to TRBD2 covers 10 bases. CDR3 length equals 15 residues. The V and J ends lost 3 bases and 3 bases, in that order; junction bases with no gene match: 4. Germline-derived CDR1 and CDR2 are SGHVS and FNYEAQ. DNA for the CDR3: TGTGCCAGCAGCTTCATCCTAGCGGGAGAAGAGACCCAGTACTTC. It translates to CASSFILAGEETQYF.

This clonotype was observed a few times. J is TRBJ1-2 and V is TRBV13; TRBD1 agrees at 7 bases. This CDR3 has 15 residues. Trimming took 3 bases from V and 2 from J; bases not matched to a gene: 6. Germline-derived CDR1 and CDR2 are PRHDT and FYEKMQ (reference sequence). The CDR3 sequence is CASSFMGQQNYGYTF. The DNA of the CDR3 is TGTGCCAGCAGCTTTATGGGACAGCAAAACTATGGCTACACCTTC.

This clonotype showed up just a few times. The chain joins TRBV20-1 to TRBJ2-2, with D unresolved. Germline values: CDR1 DFQATT, CDR2 SNEGSKA (reference sequence). Deletions cut 4 bases from V and 3 bases from J, with 9 bases between. This CDR3 contains 13 residues. In DNA form, the CDR3 reads TGCAGTGCTACTACTACACACACCGGGGAGCTGTTTTTT. This encodes CSATTTHTGELFF.

The rearrangement joins TRBV12-2 to TRBJ2-3. TRBV12-2 is termed a pseudogene. This CDR3 has 18 residues. CDR3 amino acids: CASRIPMTRRWSTDTQYF. CDR3 nucleotide sequence: TGTGCAAGTCGCATCCCTATGACGCGCAGGTGGAGCACAGATACGCAGTATTTT.

This clonotype was observed a few times. The rearrangement uses TRBV11-2 and TRBJ2-5; tentative D call: TRBD1 (5 bases). The germline V and J ends were trimmed by 3 bases and 1 base, with 12 bases remaining between them. Germline lookup yields CDR1 SGHAT and CDR2 FQNNGV. This CDR3 contains 15 residues. This CDR3 is CASSLLQGTQETQYF. The CDR3 DNA reads as TGTGCCAGCAGCTTGTTGCAGGGTACCCAAGAGACCCAGTACTTC.

The chain carries TRBV3-1 and TRBJ2-1, with 7 bases aligning to TRBD2. The V gene's germline CDR1 is LGHDT and CDR2 YNNKEL (reference sequence). J was trimmed by 5 bases and V by 1 base; bases with no gene match: 5. The CDR3 is 15 residues long. This CDR3 is CASSQGASGHNEQFF. CDR3 in DNA: TGTGCCAGCAGCCAAGGTGCTAGCGGACACAATGAGCAGTTCTTC.

This clonotype was detected only a few times. The chain has TRBV4-1 and TRBJ2-5; possibly TRBD1 for D (5 bases). Germline V gives CDR1 MGHRA, CDR2 YSYEKL. The CDR3 consists of 14 residues. V dropped 2 bases and J dropped 3 bases, with 10 bases sitting between them. The CDR3: CASSQTTVEETQYF. In DNA form, the CDR3 reads TGCGCCAGCAGCCAAACGACAGTGGAAGAGACCCAGTACTTC.

In this sample, this clonotype turned up a few times. This chain joins TRBV27 and TRBJ1-4, with 8 nucleotides matching TRBD1. V dropped 4 bases and J dropped 7; count of bases not matched to a gene: 8. Looked up from germline, CDR1 is MNHEY and CDR2 is SMNVEV (reference sequence). The CDR3 contains 15 residues. As DNA, the CDR3 is TGTGCCAGCAGTTCCACTGACAGGGGTAGTGAAAAACTGTTTTTT. It is translated as CASSSTDRGSEKLFF.

This clonotype came up once. The chain links TRBV3-1 to TRBJ2-7; 10 nucleotides align to TRBD1. The germline V gene encodes CDR1 LGHDT and CDR2 YNNKEL (reference sequence). V was clipped by 4 bases and J by 4 bases; unmatched bases: 7. This CDR3 is built from 15 residues. The CDR3 nucleotides are TGTGCCAGCAGCCCGGGACAGGGGACACCATACGAGCAGTACTTC. Translated: CASSPGQGTPYEQYF.

This clonotype came up a few times. J is TRBJ2-3 and V is TRBV28; weak D call: TRBD1 (5 bases). This CDR3 is 13 amino acids long. CDR1 and CDR2 (germline): MDHEN, SYDVKM. The ends were cut back, 10 bases at V and 1 base at J, with 12 bases in the middle. This CDR3 reads CATRAERTDTQYF. The CDR3 DNA reads as TGTGCCACCAGGGCCGAACGCACAGATACGCAGTATTTT. Complete variable domain (other parts from reference TRBV28 and TRBJ2-3): DVKVTQSSRYLVKRTGEKVFLECVQDMDHENMFWYRQDPGLGLRLIYFSYDVKMKEKGDIPEGYSVSREKKERFSLILESASTNQTSMYLCATRAERTDTQYFGPGTRLTVL.

The J gene is TRBJ2-1, the V gene TRBV20-1, with a tentative D call TRBD2 (5 bases). Trimming took off 6 bases at V and 7 bases at J, with 22 bases between the two ends. Looked up from germline, CDR1 is DFQATT and CDR2 is SNEGSKA (reference sequence). This CDR3 is 15 amino acids long. The CDR3 loop is CSAQRASSVLNEQFF. CDR3 in DNA: TGCAGTGCCCAACGGGCTAGCAGCGTTCTGAATGAGCAGTTCTTC.

This clonotype was detected only a few times. The chain combines TRBV7-9 with TRBJ2-7; the D call may be TRBD1 or TRBD2 (6 bases each). This CDR3 has 18 amino acids. Germline V lookup: CDR1 SEHNR, CDR2 FQNEAQ (reference sequence). V was pared by 5 bases and J by 2 bases, with 25 bases between. The CDR3 here is CASSLRDTRGPRTYEQYF. The CDR3 DNA is TGTGCCAGCAGCCTAAGGGACACTCGGGGGCCTCGGACCTACGAGCAGTACTTC.

The chain carries TRBV7-2 and TRBJ2-7; TRBD1 is a possible D gene (6 bases). V was trimmed by 8 bases and J by 2 bases, leaving 7 bases between them. From germline, CDR1 is SGHTA and CDR2 FQGNSA. The length of the CDR3 is 11 residues. CDR3 sequence reads: CASGQTYEQYF. CDR3 bases: TGTGCCAGCGGACAGACCTACGAGCAGTACTTC.

This clonotype has a handful of counts. This chain uses TRBV7-8 with TRBJ2-2, with D tentatively TRBD1 (5 bases). The V and J ends lost 5 bases and 2 bases respectively, with 18 bases between them. The CDR3 contains 17 residues. Per germline, CDR1 SGHVS and CDR2 FQNEAQ. CDR3 coding DNA: TGTGCCAGCAGCCAAAGCCGTGGGCAGGGTAACACCGGGGAGCTGTTTTTT. The encoded protein is CASSQSRGQGNTGELFF.

This chain links TRBV19 with TRBJ2-2, with 10 bases fitting TRBD1. With V trimmed by 7 bases and J by 2 bases, 16 bases remained unmatched. CDR1 and CDR2 (germline): LNHDA, SQIVND (reference sequence). This CDR3 contains 19 residues. The CDR3 DNA reads TGTGCCAGTAAAACCCGGACAGGGGGATTAGCGGATAACACCGGGGAGCTGTTTTTT. This codes for CASKTRTGGLADNTGELFF. The whole variable domain, remainder taken from reference TRBV19 and TRBJ2-2, is DGGITQSPKYLFRKEGQNVTLSCEQNLNHDAMYWYRQDPGQGLRLIYYSQIVNDFQKGDIAEGYSVSREKKESFPLTVTSAQKNPTAFYLCASKTRTGGLADNTGELFFGEGSRLTVL.

This chain links TRBV10-3 with TRBJ1-5, with a weak D call TRBD1 (6 bases). The CDR3 totals 14 residues. Germline V lookup: CDR1 ENHRY, CDR2 SYGVKD. The ends were cut back, 5 bases at V and 4 bases at J, with 12 bases in the middle. Here the CDR3 DNA reads TGTGCCATCAGTCCGGGACAATCGAATCAGCCCCAGCATTTT. It is translated as CAISPGQSNQPQHF.

The chain links TRBV19 to TRBJ2-1; 8 bases map to TRBD2. This CDR3 contains 15 residues. V lost 6 bases to trimming and J lost 3 bases; unmatched junction nucleotides: 7. The germline gives CDR1 LNHDA, CDR2 SQIVND (reference sequence). The CDR3 bases are TGTGCCAGTAGCCTTACTAGCGGATTCTACAATGAGCAGTTCTTC. As protein: CASSLTSGFYNEQFF.

This chain links TRBV3-1 with TRBJ2-1; maybe TRBD2 (5 bases). Trimming stripped 7 bases from V and 5 bases from J, with 21 bases between. The CDR3 sequence is 16 residues long. Germline V gene data show CDR1 as LGHDT and CDR2 as YNNKEL (reference sequence). Here the CDR3 reads CASTPGGLGFDNEQFF. The DNA of the CDR3 is TGTGCCAGCACCCCGGGCGGGTTGGGGTTCGACAATGAGCAGTTCTTC.

V usage is TRBV5-1 and J usage is TRBJ2-7, with 11 bases lining up with TRBD1. Germline V lookup: CDR1 SGHRS, CDR2 YFSETQ. V shed 4 bases and J 6 bases; nucleotides not matched to a gene: 3. The CDR3 length is 13 residues. The CDR3, as DNA: TGCGCCAGCAGCGTCGGGACAGGGGGCGAGCAGTACTTC. This encodes CASSVGTGGEQYF.

This clonotype has a handful of counts. The chain employs TRBV28 and TRBJ2-1, with a tentative D call TRBD1 (5 bases). Trimming stripped 3 bases from V and 2 bases from J, with 8 bases between. The V gene's germline CDR1 is MDHEN and CDR2 SYDVKM. The CDR3 totals 14 residues. In nucleotides, the CDR3 is TGTGCCAGCAGTTTGACAGCTCCCTACAATGAGCAGTTCTTC. This sequence encodes CASSLTAPYNEQFF.

V gene TRBV19 combines with J gene TRBJ2-7; D perhaps matches TRBD2 (6 bases). V lost 5 bases and J lost 6, with 20 bases in between. In germline, CDR1 is LNHDA, CDR2 SQIVND (reference sequence). This CDR3 is built from 15 residues. CDR3 protein: CASSQPDGRVGEQYF. In nucleotides, the CDR3 is TGTGCCAGTAGTCAACCCGACGGGAGAGTAGGCGAGCAGTACTTC.